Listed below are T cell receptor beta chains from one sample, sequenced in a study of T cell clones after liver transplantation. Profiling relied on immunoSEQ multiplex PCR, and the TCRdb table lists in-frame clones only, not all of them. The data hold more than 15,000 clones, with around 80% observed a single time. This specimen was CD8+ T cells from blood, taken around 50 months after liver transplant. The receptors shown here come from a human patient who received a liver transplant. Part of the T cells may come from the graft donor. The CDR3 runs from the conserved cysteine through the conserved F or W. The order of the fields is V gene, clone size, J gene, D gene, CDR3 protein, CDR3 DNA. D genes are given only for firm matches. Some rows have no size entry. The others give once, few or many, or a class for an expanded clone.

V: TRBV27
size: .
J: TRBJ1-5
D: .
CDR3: CASSLRGGVNQPQHF
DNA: TGTGCCAGCAGTTTAAGGGGAGGAGTCAATCAGCCCCAGCATTTT

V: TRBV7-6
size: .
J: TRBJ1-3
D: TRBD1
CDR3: CASSDGTVSGNTIYF
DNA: TGTGCCAGCAGCGACGGGACAGTCTCTGGAAACACCATATATTTT

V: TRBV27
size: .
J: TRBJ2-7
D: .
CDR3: CATQPYSGQTYEQYF
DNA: TGTGCCACCCAACCTTACTCAGGACAAACCTACGAGCAGTACTTC

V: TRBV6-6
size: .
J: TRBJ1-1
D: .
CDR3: CASIAGPLNTEAFF
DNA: TGTGCCAGCATCGCAGGGCCGTTGAACACTGAAGCTTTCTTT

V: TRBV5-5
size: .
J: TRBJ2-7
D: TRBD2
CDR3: CASSPGLSYEQYF
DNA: TGTGCCAGCAGCCCGGGACTATCTTACGAGCAGTACTTC

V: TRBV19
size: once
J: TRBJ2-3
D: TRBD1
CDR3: CASRDRGAVTDTQYF
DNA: TGTGCCAGTAGGGACAGGGGCGCCGTGACAGATACGCAGTATTTT

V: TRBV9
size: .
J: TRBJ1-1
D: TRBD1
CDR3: CASSTPTGGGNTEAFF
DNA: TGTGCCAGCAGCACCCCGACAGGGGGCGGGAACACTGAAGCTTTTTTT

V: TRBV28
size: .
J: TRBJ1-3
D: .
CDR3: CASSFGDTYSGNTIYF
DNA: TGTGCCAGCAGTTTCGGGGACACCTACTCTGGAAACACCATATATTTT

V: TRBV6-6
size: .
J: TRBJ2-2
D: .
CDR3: CASRRGPNTGELFF
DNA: TGTGCCAGCAGGAGGGGCCCGAACACCGGGGAGCTGTTTTTT

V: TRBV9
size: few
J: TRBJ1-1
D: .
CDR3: CASSVEGAFTEAFF
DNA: TGTGCCAGCAGCGTAGAGGGAGCTTTCACTGAAGCTTTCTTT

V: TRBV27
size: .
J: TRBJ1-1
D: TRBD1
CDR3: CASSARDRFLVGTFF
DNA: TGTGCCAGCAGTGCCCGGGACAGGTTTCTTGTAGGAACTTTCTTT

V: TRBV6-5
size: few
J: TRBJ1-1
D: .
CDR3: CASIAGPLNTEAFF
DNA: TGTGCCAGCATCGCAGGGCCGTTGAACACTGAAGCTTTCTTT

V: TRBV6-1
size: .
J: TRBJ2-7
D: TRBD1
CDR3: CATSDRGPYEQYF
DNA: TGTGCCACCTCCGACAGGGGGCCCTACGAGCAGTACTTC

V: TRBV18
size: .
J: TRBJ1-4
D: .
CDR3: CASSASGRDEKLFF
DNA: TGTGCCAGCTCAGCGTCCGGGAGGGATGAAAAACTGTTTTTT

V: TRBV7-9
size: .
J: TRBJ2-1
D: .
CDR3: CASSLARGGGAEQFF
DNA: TGTGCCAGCAGCTTAGCGCGCGGAGGGGGGGCTGAGCAGTTCTTC

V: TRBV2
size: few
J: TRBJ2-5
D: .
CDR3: CASSEFAAYQETQYF
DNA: TGTGCCAGCAGTGAATTTGCAGCGTACCAAGAGACCCAGTACTTC

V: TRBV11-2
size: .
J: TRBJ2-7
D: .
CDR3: CASSLASALSYEQYF
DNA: TGTGCCAGCAGCTTAGCCTCAGCCCTATCCTACGAGCAGTACTTC

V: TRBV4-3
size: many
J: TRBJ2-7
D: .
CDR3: CASSPSPSYEQYF
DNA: TGCGCCAGCAGCCCTTCTCCTTCCTACGAGCAGTACTTC

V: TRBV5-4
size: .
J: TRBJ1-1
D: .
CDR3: CASSGGGSTEAFF
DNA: TGTGCCAGCAGCGGGGGGGGATCCACTGAAGCTTTCTTT

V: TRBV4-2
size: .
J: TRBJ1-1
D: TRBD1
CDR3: CASSQERKTGGTEAFF
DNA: TGTGCCAGCAGCCAAGAAAGAAAGACAGGGGGCACTGAAGCTTTCTTT

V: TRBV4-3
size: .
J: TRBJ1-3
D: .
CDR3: CASSQSSRSGNTIYF
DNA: TGCGCCAGCAGCCAATCTAGCCGCTCTGGAAACACCATATATTTT

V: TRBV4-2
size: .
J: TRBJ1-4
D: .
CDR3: CASSQSNRREFATNEKLFF
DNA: TGTGCCAGCAGCCAATCTAATCGAAGGGAGTTTGCAACTAATGAAAAACTGTTTTTT

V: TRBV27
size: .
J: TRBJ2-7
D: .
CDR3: CASSHGGDRGYEQYF
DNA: TGTGCCAGCAGTCATGGGGGAGATCGAGGGTACGAGCAGTACTTC

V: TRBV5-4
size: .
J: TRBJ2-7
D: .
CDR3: CASSPRGTGLSSYEQYF
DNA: TGTGCCAGCAGTCCAAGGGGGACCGGGTTAAGCTCCTACGAGCAGTACTTC

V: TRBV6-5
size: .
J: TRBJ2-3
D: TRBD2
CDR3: CASSYGRAGADTQYF
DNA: TGTGCCAGCAGTTACGGGAGGGCGGGAGCAGATACGCAGTATTTT

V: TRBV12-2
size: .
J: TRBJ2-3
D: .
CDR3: CASRARILWTQYF
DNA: TGTGCAAGTCGCGCCCGGATCCTCTGGACGCAGTATTTT

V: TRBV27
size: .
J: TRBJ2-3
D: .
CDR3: CASSPPGAVDTQYF
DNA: TGTGCCAGCAGTCCCCCTGGGGCGGTTGATACGCAGTATTTT

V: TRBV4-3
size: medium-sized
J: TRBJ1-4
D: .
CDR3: CASSQGSSLNEKLFF
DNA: TGCGCCAGCAGCCAAGGATCGTCGTTGAATGAAAAACTGTTTTTT

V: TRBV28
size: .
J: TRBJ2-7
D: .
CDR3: CASSSPGYEQYF
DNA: TGTGCCAGCAGCTCCCCGGGCTACGAGCAGTACTTC

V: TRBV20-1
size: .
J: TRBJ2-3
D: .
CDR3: CSLWGVNTQYF
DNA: TGCAGTTTATGGGGCGTAAATACGCAGTATTTT

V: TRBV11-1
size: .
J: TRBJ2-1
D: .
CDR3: CASNLGVGNEQFF
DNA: TGTGCCAGCAATCTAGGGGTAGGGAATGAGCAGTTCTTC

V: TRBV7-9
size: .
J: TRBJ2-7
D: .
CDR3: CASSSGVREQYF
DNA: TGTGCCAGCAGCTCCGGCGTTCGCGAGCAGTACTTC

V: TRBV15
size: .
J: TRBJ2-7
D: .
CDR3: CATSSLGDNHYEQYF
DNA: TGTGCCACCAGCAGCCTCGGGGATAATCACTACGAGCAGTACTTC

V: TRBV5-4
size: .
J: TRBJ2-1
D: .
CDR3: CASSLVEGSDNEQFF
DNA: TGTGCCAGCAGCTTGGTAGAGGGGAGCGACAATGAGCAGTTCTTC

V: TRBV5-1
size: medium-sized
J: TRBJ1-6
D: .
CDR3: CASSLSAEASPLHF
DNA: TGCGCCAGCAGCTTGTCGGCAGAGGCTTCACCCCTCCACTTT

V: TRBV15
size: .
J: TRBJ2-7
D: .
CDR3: CATSRTSQGRSYEQYF
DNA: TGTGCCACCAGCAGAACCTCGCAGGGACGTTCCTACGAGCAGTACTTC

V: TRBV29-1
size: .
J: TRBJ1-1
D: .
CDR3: CSVEEAGQLF
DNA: TGCAGCGTTGAAGAAGCAGGGCAGCTCTTT

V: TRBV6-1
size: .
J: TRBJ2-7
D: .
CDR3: CASRDGGVTDEQYF
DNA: TGTGCCAGCCGGGACGGGGGAGTAACGGACGAGCAGTACTTC

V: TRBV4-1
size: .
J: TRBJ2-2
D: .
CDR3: CASSRGDAGELFF
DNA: TGCGCCAGCAGCCGGGGCGACGCCGGGGAGCTGTTTTTT

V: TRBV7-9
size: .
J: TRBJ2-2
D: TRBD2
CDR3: CASRFPTAGGNANTGELFF
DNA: TGTGCCAGCAGGTTTCCTACGGCGGGAGGGAACGCGAACACCGGGGAGCTGTTTTTT

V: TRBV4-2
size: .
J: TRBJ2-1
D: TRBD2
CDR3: CASSQVSGGYNEQFF
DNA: TGTGCCAGCAGCCAAGTCAGCGGGGGATACAATGAGCAGTTCTTC

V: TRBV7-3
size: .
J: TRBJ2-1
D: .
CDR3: CASSQDGVEQFF
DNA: TGTGCCAGCAGTCAAGACGGGGTTGAGCAGTTCTTC

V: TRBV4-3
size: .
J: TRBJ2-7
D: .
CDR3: CASSKAFTDTYEQYF
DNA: TGCGCCAGCAGCAAGGCCTTTACGGATACCTACGAGCAGTACTTC

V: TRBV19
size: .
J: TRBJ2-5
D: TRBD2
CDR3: CASSPDGLASETQYF
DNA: TGTGCCAGTAGCCCAGACGGACTAGCGTCCGAGACCCAGTACTTC

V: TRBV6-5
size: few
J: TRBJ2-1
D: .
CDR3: CASSGQSAGNEQFF
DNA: TGTGCCAGCAGCGGACAGTCCGCCGGCAATGAGCAGTTCTTC

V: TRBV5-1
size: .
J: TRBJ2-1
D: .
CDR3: CASKWSPLYNEQFF
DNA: TGCGCCAGCAAGTGGTCCCCCCTATACAATGAGCAGTTCTTC

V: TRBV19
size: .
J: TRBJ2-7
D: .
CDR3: CASSHSRGYEQYF
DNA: TGTGCCAGTAGCCACTCCAGGGGCTACGAGCAGTACTTC

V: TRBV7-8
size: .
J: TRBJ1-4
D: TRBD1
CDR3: CASSLRQGARGATNEKLFF
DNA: TGTGCCAGCAGCTTGCGACAGGGGGCGCGGGGTGCAACTAATGAAAAACTGTTTTTT

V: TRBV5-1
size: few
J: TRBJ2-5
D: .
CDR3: CASSWRENQETQYF
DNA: TGCGCCAGCAGCTGGAGAGAAAACCAAGAGACCCAGTACTTC

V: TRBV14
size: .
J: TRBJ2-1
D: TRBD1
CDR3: CASSQATGGEQFF
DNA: TGTGCCAGCAGCCAAGCGACAGGGGGTGAGCAGTTCTTC

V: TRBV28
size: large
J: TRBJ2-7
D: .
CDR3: CASSFQTRTYEQYF
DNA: TGTGCCAGCAGTTTCCAAACTAGAACCTACGAGCAGTACTTC

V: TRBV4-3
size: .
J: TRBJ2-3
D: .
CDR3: CASSLSPTSLVADTQYF
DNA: TGCGCCAGCAGCCTATCCCCAACTAGCTTGGTCGCAGATACGCAGTATTTT

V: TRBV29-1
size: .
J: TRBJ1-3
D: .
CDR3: CSVVSAVVDTSGNTIYF
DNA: TGCAGCGTTGTCAGCGCGGTTGTGGATACCTCTGGAAACACCATATATTTT

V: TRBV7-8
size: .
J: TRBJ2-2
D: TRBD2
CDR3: CASSWASGPANTGELFF
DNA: TGTGCCAGCAGCTGGGCTAGCGGGCCGGCGAACACCGGGGAGCTGTTTTTT

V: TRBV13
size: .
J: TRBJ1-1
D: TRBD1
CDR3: CASSPDRGAEAFF
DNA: TGTGCCAGCAGCCCGGACAGGGGGGCTGAAGCTTTCTTT

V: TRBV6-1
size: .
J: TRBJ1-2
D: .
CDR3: CASTDQGSYGYTF
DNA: TGTGCCAGCACTGACCAAGGGAGCTATGGCTACACCTTC

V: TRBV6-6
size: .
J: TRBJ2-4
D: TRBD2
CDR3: CASRPWGLAGVNIQYF
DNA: TGTGCCAGCAGGCCCTGGGGACTAGCGGGGGTAAACATTCAGTACTTC